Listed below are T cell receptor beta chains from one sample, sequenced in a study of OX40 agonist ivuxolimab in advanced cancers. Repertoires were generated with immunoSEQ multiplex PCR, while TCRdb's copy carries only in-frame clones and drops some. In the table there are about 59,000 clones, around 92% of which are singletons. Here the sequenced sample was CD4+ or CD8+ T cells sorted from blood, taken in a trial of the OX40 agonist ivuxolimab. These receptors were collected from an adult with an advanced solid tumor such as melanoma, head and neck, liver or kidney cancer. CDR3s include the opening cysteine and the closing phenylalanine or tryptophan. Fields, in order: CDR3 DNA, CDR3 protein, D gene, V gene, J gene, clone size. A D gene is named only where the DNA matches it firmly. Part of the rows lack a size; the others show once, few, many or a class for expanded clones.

TGTGCCATCAGTGAGTCGAGTCAGGACCTAGCCAAAAACATTCAGTACTTC	CAISESSQDLAKNIQYF	-	TRBV10-3	TRBJ2-4	once
TGTGCCAGCAGCTTACGGGACAGCTCCTACGAGCAGTACTTC	CASSLRDSSYEQYF	TRBD1	TRBV11-3	TRBJ2-7	-
TGTGCCAGCAGCCCTAGCGGGAGGGTAGATACGCAGTATTTT	CASSPSGRVDTQYF	TRBD2	TRBV9	TRBJ2-3	once
TGTGCCAGCAGCTTGGGAACGGGGCAGCCCCAGCATTTT	CASSLGTGQPQHF	-	TRBV11-2	TRBJ1-5	-
TGTGCCAGCCGATCTAGCGTCAGGGGGACAGATACGCAGTATTTT	CASRSSVRGTDTQYF	-	TRBV7-2	TRBJ2-3	once
TGCGCCAGCCGACTGGGGTGGGGGGAGATCGGTGAGCAGTTCTTC	CASRLGWGEIGEQFF	-	TRBV4-3	TRBJ2-1	-
TGTGCCAGCAGCCAAGATCTATTCGGGACTAGCAGGCGAAATACCCGGTTCTTC	CASSQDLFGTSRRNTRFF	TRBD2	TRBV4-2	TRBJ2-1	-
TGTGCCAGCAGCTTAGGGGGGACCTACGAGCAGTACTTC	CASSLGGTYEQYF	-	TRBV7-9	TRBJ2-7	-
TGTGCTAGTGGTTCCCCCGGGGGGGGTAACACTGAAGCTTTCTTT	CASGSPGGGNTEAFF	-	TRBV12-5	TRBJ1-1	once
TGCGCCAGCAGCCCGGAGGGTCCCTACTACAATGAGCAGTTCTTC	CASSPEGPYYNEQFF	-	TRBV4-3	TRBJ2-1	-
TGTGCCAGCAGCCCAGCGGGGAGAGGGTCCTACGAGCAGTACTTC	CASSPAGRGSYEQYF	TRBD2	TRBV11-2	TRBJ2-7	-
TGTGCCAGCTCCTGGAAAGGGGGCACCGGGGAGCTGTTTTTT	CASSWKGGTGELFF	-	TRBV7-9	TRBJ2-2	-
TGTGCCAGCACCTTCCTTGGCGCGGAGCAGTACTTC	CASTFLGAEQYF	-	TRBV7-9	TRBJ2-7	-
TGCGCCAGCAGCTTGGCAGGCCGGCGGGACTATGGCTACACCTTC	CASSLAGRRDYGYTF	-	TRBV5-1	TRBJ1-2	-
TGTGCCAGCTCCCCCCGAGCCTACGAGCAGTACTTC	CASSPRAYEQYF	-	TRBV6-7	TRBJ2-7	-
TGTGCCAGCAGTACACAGGTTCTAAGCTCCTACAATGAGCAGTTCTTC	CASSTQVLSSYNEQFF	-	TRBV27	TRBJ2-1	-
TGTGCCAGCAGGTCCGGGACAGGGGTATATGGCTACACCTTC	CASRSGTGVYGYTF	TRBD1	TRBV6-5	TRBJ1-2	-
TGTGCCAGCAGCTTTCCTGGCGGGAGGGCCCTAGAGACCCAGTACTTC	CASSFPGGRALETQYF	TRBD2	TRBV7-2	TRBJ2-5	-
TGTGCCAGCAGCTTGGGGGTGGGGACATCCCCCTACGAGCAGTACTTC	CASSLGVGTSPYEQYF	-	TRBV5-5	TRBJ2-7	-
TGTGCCAGCAGTGACGGGGAGGGTTGGGACACTGAAGCTTTCTTT	CASSDGEGWDTEAFF	-	TRBV6-4	TRBJ1-1	-
TGCGCCAGCAGCCAAGGGGACCAGGGGCTTACAGAGACCCAGTACTTC	CASSQGDQGLTETQYF	-	TRBV4-1	TRBJ2-5	-
TGTGCCATCAGTGATCTGTGGGCCGAGAACACTGAAGCTTTCTTT	CAISDLWAENTEAFF	-	TRBV10-3	TRBJ1-1	-
TGTGCCAGCAGTTCCGGACTAGCGGGTGTATACAATGAGCAGTTCTTC	CASSSGLAGVYNEQFF	TRBD2	TRBV27	TRBJ2-1	few
TGTGCCAGCAGCGCAACGGGACGCAGGGCGGCTAACTATGGCTACACCTTC	CASSATGRRAANYGYTF	-	TRBV9	TRBJ1-2	-
TGTGCCAGCAGTCTCACCCCGGGAGGGGGCTATGGCTACACCTTC	CASSLTPGGGYGYTF	-	TRBV27	TRBJ1-2	once
TGCAGCGCTGTAGGGTTTTCGGGGTTTAGAGATACGCAGTATTTT	CSAVGFSGFRDTQYF	-	TRBV29-1	TRBJ2-3	once
TGTGCCAGCAGCAGAGCTTTAGGTGAGCAGTTCTTC	CASSRALGEQFF	-	TRBV21-1	TRBJ2-1	-
TGTGCCAGCAGCTTAACTGGGGAAGAATCCTACGAGCAGTACTTC	CASSLTGEESYEQYF	-	TRBV7-6	TRBJ2-7	-
TGTGCCAGCAGTGGGCAGGGGCCAACCTACGAGCAGTACTTC	CASSGQGPTYEQYF	-	TRBV2	TRBJ2-7	once
TGTGCCAGCAGCCCGGGACTAGCAGGCTACGAGCAGTACTTC	CASSPGLAGYEQYF	TRBD2	TRBV7-8	TRBJ2-7	medium-sized
TGTGCCAGCACCACCACCCAGGGAGTAAATGAAGCTTTCTTT	CASTTTQGVNEAFF	-	TRBV21-1	TRBJ1-1	-
TGTGCCAGCATGGGGACACCCACCTACAATGAGCAGTTCTTC	CASMGTPTYNEQFF	-	TRBV2	TRBJ2-1	-
TGTGCCAGCAGCTTAGTAGGGACAGCCATGAACACTGAAGCTTTCTTT	CASSLVGTAMNTEAFF	TRBD1	TRBV7-2	TRBJ1-1	-
TGTGCCAGCAGTGAGGCTGCGGGGTACGAGCAGTACTTC	CASSEAAGYEQYF	-	TRBV6-4	TRBJ2-7	-
TGTGCCAGCAGTTTATACTTCGGGACAGCTGAAAAACTGTTTTTT	CASSLYFGTAEKLFF	TRBD1	TRBV27	TRBJ1-4	-
TGTGCCATCACGAGTAGGGCCAAAAACATTCAGTACTTC	CAITSRAKNIQYF	-	TRBV10-3	TRBJ2-4	-
TGTGCCACCAGCAGAGATGGAGGCACTGAAGCTTTCTTT	CATSRDGGTEAFF	-	TRBV15	TRBJ1-1	-
TGTGCCAGCAGCCCTAGAACAGGGCGGGATACGCAGTATTTT	CASSPRTGRDTQYF	-	TRBV11-3	TRBJ2-3	-
TGTGCCAGCAGTTTTTTCGGGAGCAATGAGCAGTTCTTC	CASSFFGSNEQFF	-	TRBV27	TRBJ2-1	-
TGCGCCAGCAGCTTGGCCGCAGGGTTTATCCAAGAGACCCAGTACTTC	CASSLAAGFIQETQYF	-	TRBV5-1	TRBJ2-5	-
TGTGCCAGCGGGAGGGAGTCCTACGAGCAGTACTTC	CASGRESYEQYF	TRBD2	TRBV27	TRBJ2-7	once
TGTGCCAGCAGCTCGGAGAGGGACTCCCTTAGCACAGATACGCAGTATTTT	CASSSERDSLSTDTQYF	-	TRBV7-9	TRBJ2-3	-
TGCAGCGTTGTTAGGGCTGATGGGAATACGCAGTATTTT	CSVVRADGNTQYF	-	TRBV29-1	TRBJ2-3	-
TGTGCCAGCAGTGAACTAGGGTTGTATGGCTACACCTTC	CASSELGLYGYTF	-	TRBV25-1	TRBJ1-2	-
TGTGCCAGCAGTCCGTTCGGGATGAGCTCCTACAATGAGCAGTTCTTC	CASSPFGMSSYNEQFF	-	TRBV27	TRBJ2-1	-
TGCGCCAGCAGCCAAGATGCGGGAGGGCCGTCAGATACGCAGTATTTT	CASSQDAGGPSDTQYF	TRBD2	TRBV4-3	TRBJ2-3	-
TGTGCCAGCAGTTTATTTAGGGGTCCCGAATACGAGCAGTACTTC	CASSLFRGPEYEQYF	-	TRBV27	TRBJ2-7	-
TGCGCCAGCAGCCAAACGCGGGACAGCTCCTACGAGCAGTACTTC	CASSQTRDSSYEQYF	-	TRBV4-1	TRBJ2-7	once